This T cell receptor beta chain was observed in a study of monozygotic twins with inflammatory bowel disease (dated by TCRdb to about 2019). About the study as a whole: A total of 28 monozygotic twin pairs were included in the full study, comprising nine German pairs (four IBD-concordant, five IBD-discordant) and 19 IBD-discordant Danish pairs. Disease-associated traits were sought mainly through comparisons between IBD patients and their genetically identical healthy co-twins within discordant pairs. Each individual had, on average, about 151 000 unique TCRalpha sequences and 181 000 unique TCRbeta sequences available for analysis. Summary of the overall study and its limitations: TCRbeta repertoire diversity, by inverse Simpson index, was decreased in IBD patients compared with their healthy co-twins. No difference in repertoire similarity was observed between concordant and discordant twins, possibly owing to limited statistical power. Differing immunosuppressive treatments among patients may have added background noise and inter-individual variability to the repertoires. The results gave no support for a single strong signal or clonotype linked to IBD. Compared with healthy twins, IBD patients had fewer clonotypes in common with other individuals, a difference most pronounced in patients showing signs of disease activity. Distinction between different T cell subtypes could not be achieved in the analysis.

From each donor, a 2.5 ml peripheral blood sample was drawn into PAXgene tubes and stored at -80 degrees C. Without T cell sorting, total RNA was isolated from whole blood using the PAXgene blood miRNA kit on an automated QIAcube. Peripheral blood from monozygotic twin pairs, either concordant or discordant for inflammatory bowel disease, underwent deep TCRalpha and TCRbeta repertoire profiling that used unique molecular barcoding. Smoking habits were recorded for all twin pairs, and individuals were classified as current, former or never smokers. From cysteine to phenylalanine, the CDR3 is 16 amino acids long. The protein alone is recorded here. Library method: 5' RACE. Preparation of each TCR library used approximately 3,200 ng of total RNA. cDNA was synthesized with SMARTScribe reverse transcriptase in eight separate reactions per sample. During cDNA synthesis, unique molecular identifiers containing a 6-nucleotide sample barcode were introduced by template switching. Two nested PCRs of 16 and 9 cycles amplified the TCRalpha and TCRbeta cDNA, and bead purification followed each PCR. Before amplification, the cDNA was treated with uracil DNA-glycosylase and purified using the QIAquick PCR purification kit. The second PCR added Illumina TruSeq-compatible adapters along with sample-specific barcodes. Library quality and concentration were assessed using TapeStation and Qubit, and approximately 5 ng of each library was pooled. Pooled libraries were sequenced on an Illumina HiSeq2500 single-index Rapid Run with 2 x 100 bp reads and custom sequencing primers. As for how the authors treated the data: PCR and sequencing errors were corrected by UMI-based consensus assembly using MiGEC version 1.2.6. MiXCR version 2.1.1 was used for V(D)J alignment, clonotype assembly and CDR3 extraction. Gene usage, clonotype sharing and MAIT/NKT TCR abundance were normalised by analysing the top 1000, 10 000 and 20 000 clonotypes per sample. After downsampling to 27 000 UMIs, diversity was calculated as the inverse Simpson index using the vegan R package. Statistical testing used paired Mann-Whitney U tests on the discordant twin pairs and applied Benjamini-Hochberg correction for multiple testing. After reprocessing by TCRdb, each CDR3 protein sequence is one entry, and no DNA is given. The V and J calls were not made by the authors but by TCRdb's processing. The sample's clone listing holds 310,000 or so distinct CDR3 sequences. The ten largest clones add up to around 2% of the sample.

Turning to this clonotype: Its binding antigen is unknown.

The sequenced sample was blood. The sequence came from a human donor with ulcerative colitis or Crohn's disease, or a healthy co-twin of an affected twin (not recorded which). Recombination connected TRBV12-3 or TRBV12-4 to TRBJ2-2; TCRdb's D gene call, TRBD1, goes unchecked for lack of DNA. The CDR3 region reads CASSSRTGGNTGELFF.